This TCR beta chain was retrieved from a study of CD8+ T cells in alopecia areata. On the study more broadly: Treated patients were given oral tofacitinib, which was dosed at 5 to 10 mg twice daily. General study points: Among the cells sequenced in scalp samples are also the resident alphabeta T cells of normal skin. Lesional scalp, notably in alopecia totalis/universalis, had clonality above that of normal scalp.

Isolated RNA was reverse transcribed into cDNA used as the sequencing template. The method was immunoSEQ multiplex PCR; TCRdb's version includes in-frame clones alone and lacks a portion of them. The table has 4,500 or so clones, 50% to 70% seen once. Treatment of the sample: oral pan-JAK inhibitor, 5-10 mg twice daily. Both peripheral blood and punch biopsies of lesional scalp skin were obtained from patients who had alopecia areata. Unmatched junction bases numbered 0, after V lost 4 bases and J lost 2 bases. The CDR3 is 12 amino acids. The germline CDR1 and CDR2 sequences are SGHRS and YFSETQ. Remarks on this clone: Its specificity is unknown.

This receptor was taken from a human donor with alopecia areata. Sequenced material: skin, taken at week 4, from a patient treated with tofacitinib. The chain couples TRBV5-1 to TRBJ2-7; 7 nucleotides agree with TRBD2. The CDR3 bases are TGCGCCAGCAGCGCGGGGGCCTACGAGCAGTACTTC. Encoded protein: CASSAGAYEQYF.